Below, 32 T cell receptor beta chains from the same sample are listed, as sequenced in a study of cytomegalovirus exposure and HLA in healthy donors. The PCR had 60 Vbeta and 13 Jbeta primers. Produced via immunoSEQ multiplex PCR; TCRdb's table is partial and in-frame only. The table records under 200,000 clones, approximately 77% of them present only once. Sequenced sample: PBMCs. The receptor set was obtained from a man between 18 and 29 years old in good health and CMV-seronegative.

A few counts support this clone. The gene calls are TRBV28 and TRBJ2-7; TRBD2 agrees at 7 bases. Germline V CDR1 and CDR2: MDHEN, SYDVKM. The junction had 9 bases not matched to a gene; V was cut back by 8 bases and J by 2 bases. The CDR3 has 14 amino acids. This CDR3 is CASSGGGPPYEQYF. The CDR3 DNA is TGTGCCAGCTCCGGGGGAGGGCCCCCCTACGAGCAGTACTTC.

The CDR3 loop is CASSPRTGTEKLFF. The CDR3 DNA reads TGTGCCAGCAGCCCCCGGACAGGGACGGAAAAACTGTTTTTT. The J gene is TRBJ1-4, the V gene TRBV9; 8 positions match TRBD1. J gave up 8 bases and V 4 bases, and 7 bases lay outside the gene matches. Germline CDR1 reads SGDLS; CDR2 reads YYNGEE. There are 14 residues in the CDR3.

The chain recombines TRBV28 with TRBJ2-7; D perhaps matches TRBD1 (7 bases). CDR3 length: 16 residues. The V and J ends lost 5 bases and 0 bases respectively, with 17 bases between them. Germline loops: CDR1 MDHEN, CDR2 SYDVKM. The CDR3 here is CASSPPGAGGSYEQYF. DNA of the CDR3: TGTGCCAGCAGTCCCCCGGGGGCAGGGGGCTCCTACGAGCAGTACTTC.

The chain combines TRBV2 with TRBJ1-5; 8 nucleotides agree with TRBD1. The CDR3 is made up of 16 amino acids. From germline, CDR1 is SNHLY and CDR2 FYNNEI. Trimming removed 5 bases from V and 2 bases from J; junction bases left unmatched: 8. The CDR3 here is CASSPDRDLGNQPQHF. DNA for the CDR3: TGTGCCAGCAGTCCGGACAGGGACCTTGGCAATCAGCCCCAGCATTTT.

This clone was observed a single time. This chain connects TRBV29-1 to TRBJ2-7; the D is unclear. The CDR3 covers 13 residues. Germline V lookup: CDR1 SQVTM, CDR2 ANQGSEA. The V gene lost 1 base and the J gene lost 3 bases, with 10 bases spanning the gap. Here the CDR3 DNA reads TGCAGCGTTGAAGGTGAGGCTTACTACGAGCAGTACTTC. It translates to CSVEGEAYYEQYF.

This clone was counted a few times. The rearrangement joins TRBV6-5 to TRBJ2-7; no reliable D call. V gave up 6 bases and J gave up 5 bases, with 11 bases separating them. Germline CDR1 is MNHEY and CDR2 is SVGAGI. This CDR3 region has 12 residues. This chain's CDR3 is CASSSITNEQYF. The CDR3 region has the DNA TGTGCCAGCAGCTCCATCACTAACGAGCAGTACTTC.

The CDR3: CALAGQGNRQYF. CDR3 nucleotide sequence: TGTGCCCTTGCGGGACAGGGGAACCGGCAGTACTTC. The chain joins TRBV19 to TRBJ2-7; 10 nucleotides match TRBD1. Germline V gene data show CDR1 as LNHDA and CDR2 as SQIVND (reference sequence). CDR3 size: 12 residues. The junction had 10 bases not matched to a gene; V was cut back by 11 bases and J by 9 bases.

This chain uses TRBV6-4 with TRBJ2-3; 13 bases line up with TRBD2. V gave up 8 bases and J gave up 4 bases; unmatched junction bases: 12. The CDR3 is 17 residues long. Germline assignment: CDR1 MRHNA and CDR2 SNTAGT. Here the CDR3 reads CASASVPGLAGADTQYF. In DNA form, the CDR3 reads TGTGCCAGCGCGTCCGTACCCGGACTAGCGGGGGCAGATACGCAGTATTTT.

The genes are TRBV14 and TRBJ2-3; no clear D. The CDR3 is 16 residues long. The V gene lost 0 bases and the J gene lost 0 bases, with 10 bases spanning the gap. Looked up from germline, CDR1 is SGHDN and CDR2 is FVKESK. CDR3 in DNA: TGTGCCAGCAGCCAAGATTTTGGCTGGAGCACAGATACGCAGTATTTT. This gives the protein CASSQDFGWSTDTQYF.

The DNA for the CDR3 is TGCGCCAGCAGGCTACTAGCGGGAGAAGAGACCCAGTACTTC. Translated: CASRLLAGEETQYF. The chain recombines TRBV10-2 with TRBJ2-5, with 11 bases fitting TRBD2. The CDR3 totals 14 residues. Germline V gives CDR1 WSHSY, CDR2 SAAADI. J lost 3 bases, V lost 6 bases, and 3 bases had no gene match.

The chain couples TRBV5-8 to TRBJ2-1; 10 nucleotides align to TRBD1. The V and J ends lost 2 bases and 7 bases, in that order; junction bases with no gene match: 6. Germline V gene data show CDR1 as SGHTS and CDR2 as YDEGEE. CDR3 length: 15 residues. In DNA form, the CDR3 reads TGTGCCAGCAGCTTAAATGGACAGGGGGTTAATGAGCAGTTCTTC. Translated, it gives CASSLNGQGVNEQFF.

The chain joins TRBV19 to TRBJ2-4; tentative D call: TRBD2 (5 bases). The V gene's germline CDR1 is LNHDA and CDR2 SQIVND (reference sequence). The CDR3 covers 18 residues. V lost 2 bases and J lost 0, with 17 bases in between. DNA of the CDR3: TGTGCCAGTAGTATACCCCTACTAGTTAGTGGAGCCAAAAACATTCAGTACTTC. It codes for CASSIPLLVSGAKNIQYF.

The V call is TRBV5-1, the J call TRBJ2-2; D might be TRBD2 (6 bases). V lost 6 bases and J lost 7, with 19 bases in between. Germline V gives CDR1 SGHRS, CDR2 YFSETQ. The length of the CDR3 is 15 residues. The CDR3 bases are TGCGCCAGCACTGTCCTCGGGCGGGAAGACGGGGAGCTGTTTTTT. It translates to CASTVLGREDGELFF.

V is TRBV5-6 and J is TRBJ1-5; D may be TRBD1 (6 bases). This CDR3 is 13 amino acids long. Trimming took 2 bases from V and 6 from J, leaving 9 bases between them. The germline CDR1 and CDR2 sequences are SGHDT and YYEEEE. The chain's CDR3 is CASSLTGTQPQHF. CDR3 nucleotides: TGTGCCAGCAGCTTAACAGGGACTCAGCCCCAGCATTTT.

The count of this clone is one. The rearrangement joins TRBV6-6 to TRBJ1-6; the D gene is possibly TRBD1 (5 bases). Germline V CDR1 and CDR2: MNHNY, SVGAGI (reference sequence). This CDR3 comprises 14 residues. V shed 2 bases and J shed 10 bases, with 12 bases lying between them. The CDR3 is CASSYGVTGSPLHF. CDR3 nucleotide sequence: TGTGCCAGCAGTTACGGGGTAACAGGCTCACCCCTCCACTTT.

This clone came up a few times. The J gene is TRBJ2-1, the V gene TRBV11-3; D is uncertain. The germline V and J ends were trimmed by 1 base and 0 bases, with 7 bases remaining between them. The germline gives CDR1 SGHNT, CDR2 YENEEA. This CDR3 spans 15 amino acids. Written as DNA, the CDR3 is TGTGCCAGCAGCTTAGGTCTGAGCTCCTACAATGAGCAGTTCTTC. Translation: CASSLGLSSYNEQFF.

V is TRBV5-5 and J is TRBJ2-3, with TRBD2 matching 14 bases. Germline V CDR1 and CDR2: SGHKS, YYEKEE (reference sequence). CDR3 size: 16 residues. Trimming removed 3 bases from V and 2 bases from J; junction bases left unmatched: 2. For the CDR3, the DNA is TGTGCCAGCAGCTGGGGACTAGCGGGAGTCACAGATACGCAGTATTTT. Its translation is CASSWGLAGVTDTQYF.

V gene TRBV6-5 combines with J gene TRBJ2-3; 15 nucleotides line up with TRBD2. Germline CDR1 reads MNHEY; CDR2 reads SVGAGI. J gave up 3 bases and V 4 bases, and 2 bases lay outside the gene matches. The CDR3 is 16 amino acids. The CDR3 sequence: CASSWTSGRATDTQYF. CDR3 DNA sequence: TGTGCCAGCAGTTGGACTAGCGGGAGGGCGACAGATACGCAGTATTTT.

CDR3 loop: CASSHLPAPYQETQYF. The CDR3 nucleotides read TGCGCCAGCAGCCACCTCCCCGCGCCTTACCAAGAGACCCAGTACTTC. The J gene is TRBJ2-5, the V gene TRBV5-1, with D unclear. The CDR3 consists of 16 residues. Between the trimmed V and J ends, which lost 4 bases and 0 bases, there was a span of 16 bases. Germline V lookup: CDR1 SGHRS, CDR2 YFSETQ. Based on the CDR3 plus reference TRBV5-1 and TRBJ2-5, the full variable domain is KAGVTQTPRYLIKTRGQQVTLSCSPISGHRSVSWYQQTPGQGLQFLFEYFSETQRNKGNFPGRFSGRQFSNSRSEMNVSTLELGDSALYLCASSHLPAPYQETQYFGPGTRLLVL.

This chain connects TRBV7-2 to TRBJ2-3; D is unresolved. Germline CDR1 reads SGHTA; CDR2 reads FQGNSA. The V and J ends lost 1 base and 4 bases respectively, with 15 bases between them. The CDR3 loop spans 16 amino acids. The CDR3 sequence: CASSLESQVVPDTQYF. The CDR3 DNA is TGTGCCAGCAGCTTAGAGAGTCAGGTGGTCCCAGATACGCAGTATTTT.

The V gene is TRBV7-2, the J gene TRBJ2-2, with 11 bases aligning to TRBD2. Germline CDR1 is SGHTA and CDR2 is FQGNSA. The CDR3 has 18 residues. Unmatched junction bases numbered 20, after V lost 11 bases and J lost 6 bases. As DNA, the CDR3 is TGTGCCGGGCGAGGGGGGGAGATAGCGGGAGGGCCGCCCGGGGAGCTGTTTTTT. Encoded protein: CAGRGGEIAGGPPGELFF.

The chain joins TRBV18 to TRBJ2-7, with D perhaps TRBD1 (5 bases). V was pared by 2 bases and J by 5 bases, with 10 bases between. The CDR3 is 13 amino acids. Germline lookup yields CDR1 KGHSH and CDR2 LQKENI. The CDR3 reads CASSPNSRDEQYF. Written as DNA, the CDR3 is TGTGCCAGCTCACCAAATTCCAGGGACGAGCAGTACTTC.

The rearrangement links TRBV9 to TRBJ2-5; TRBD1 agrees at 8 bases. J was trimmed by 5 bases and V by 0 bases; bases with no gene match: 0. The CDR3 has 13 amino acids. The germline V gene has CDR1 SGDLS and CDR2 YYNGEE. CDR3 bases: TGTGCCAGCAGCGTAGGACAGGGGGAGACCCAGTACTTC. This codes for CASSVGQGETQYF.

This clone was observed a few times. The rearrangement uses TRBV7-9 and TRBJ2-7, with 7 positions matching TRBD2. CDR1 and CDR2 (germline): SEHNR, FQNEAQ (reference sequence). V trimming: 0 bases; J trimming: 5 bases; junction bases outside the gene matches: 7. The CDR3 is 15 residues long. The CDR3: CASSLAQWTRDEQYF. For the CDR3, the DNA is TGTGCCAGCAGCTTAGCCCAATGGACTAGAGACGAGCAGTACTTC.

The CDR3 sequence is CASSIIAGAQNEQFF. CDR3 DNA: TGTGCCAGTAGTATAATAGCGGGAGCACAAAATGAGCAGTTCTTC. The chain joins TRBV19 to TRBJ2-1, with TRBD2 matching 9 bases. Germline V gives CDR1 LNHDA, CDR2 SQIVND (reference sequence). This CDR3 has 15 residues. The V segment lost 2 bases and the J segment 7 bases; nucleotides outside the gene matches: 6.

The CDR3: CASSYSPGSGANVLTF. The CDR3 bases are TGTGCCAGCAGTTACTCGCCGGGGTCTGGGGCCAACGTCCTGACTTTC. The chain joins TRBV6-5 to TRBJ2-6; tentative D call: TRBD2 (5 bases). The V and J ends lost 0 bases and 1 base respectively, with 7 bases between them. Germline CDR1 is MNHEY and CDR2 is SVGAGI. The CDR3 contains 16 residues.

This clone was counted between two and nine times. The chain combines TRBV6-5 with TRBJ2-1, with 13 bases fitting TRBD2. Germline V lookup: CDR1 MNHEY, CDR2 SVGAGI. The trim removed 6 bases at V and 7 bases at J, leaving 6 bases unmatched. This CDR3 contains 15 residues. CDR3: CASSRTSGSGNEQFF. The DNA of the CDR3 is TGTGCCAGCAGCCGGACTAGCGGGAGTGGGAATGAGCAGTTCTTC.

This clone was detected a few times. The rearrangement joins TRBV23-1 to TRBJ1-1; 9 bases agree with TRBD1. TRBV23-1 is known as an ORF, though its function is uncertain. This CDR3 region has 15 residues. The J segment lost 3 bases and the V segment lost 7 bases, leaving 9 bases of the junction unmatched. The CDR3 DNA is TGCGCCAGCACTCAGGTCCGGGACAGGGACACTGAAGCTTTCTTT. As protein: CASTQVRDRDTEAFF.

This rearrangement joins TRBV2 to TRBJ2-2; D not resolved. Trimming took 5 bases from V and 4 from J, leaving 11 bases between them. The germline CDR1 and CDR2 sequences are SNHLY and FYNNEI. The CDR3 length is 14 residues. CDR3 amino acids: CASSPEEITGELFF. The CDR3 DNA sequence: TGTGCCAGCAGTCCCGAGGAGATCACCGGGGAGCTGTTTTTT.

There are a few counts of this clone. Other DNA variants within this sample encode the same CDR3. V usage is TRBV28 and J usage is TRBJ2-7, with D tentatively TRBD2 (5 bases). Per germline, CDR1 MDHEN and CDR2 SYDVKM. The CDR3 sequence is 12 residues long. V was trimmed by 6 bases and J by 1 base, leaving 7 bases between them. This CDR3 is CASRRGSYEQYF. CDR3 sequence (DNA): TGTGCCAGCAGACGGGGTTCCTACGAGCAGTACTTC.

This chain links TRBV5-6 with TRBJ1-2; D remains unclear. Trimming left V 0 bases short and J 3 bases short, with 9 bases between. CDR1 and CDR2 from the germline V gene are SGHDT and YYEEEE. This CDR3 has 14 residues. CDR3 residues: CASSLGLDYYGYTF. CDR3 coding DNA: TGTGCCAGCAGCTTGGGTCTAGACTACTATGGCTACACCTTC.

About this clone itself: One end of the junction varies from germline; a read error may be responsible. The chain employs TRBV7-9 and TRBJ2-7; D might be TRBD2 (7 bases). CDR1 is SEHNR and CDR2 is FQNEAQ in the germline V gene (reference sequence). The CDR3 covers 16 residues. The CDR3 reads CSSTLPEGGGTYEQYF. The DNA for the CDR3 is TGTTCCAGCACCCTCCCCGAGGGAGGGGGTACCTACGAGCAGTACTTC.